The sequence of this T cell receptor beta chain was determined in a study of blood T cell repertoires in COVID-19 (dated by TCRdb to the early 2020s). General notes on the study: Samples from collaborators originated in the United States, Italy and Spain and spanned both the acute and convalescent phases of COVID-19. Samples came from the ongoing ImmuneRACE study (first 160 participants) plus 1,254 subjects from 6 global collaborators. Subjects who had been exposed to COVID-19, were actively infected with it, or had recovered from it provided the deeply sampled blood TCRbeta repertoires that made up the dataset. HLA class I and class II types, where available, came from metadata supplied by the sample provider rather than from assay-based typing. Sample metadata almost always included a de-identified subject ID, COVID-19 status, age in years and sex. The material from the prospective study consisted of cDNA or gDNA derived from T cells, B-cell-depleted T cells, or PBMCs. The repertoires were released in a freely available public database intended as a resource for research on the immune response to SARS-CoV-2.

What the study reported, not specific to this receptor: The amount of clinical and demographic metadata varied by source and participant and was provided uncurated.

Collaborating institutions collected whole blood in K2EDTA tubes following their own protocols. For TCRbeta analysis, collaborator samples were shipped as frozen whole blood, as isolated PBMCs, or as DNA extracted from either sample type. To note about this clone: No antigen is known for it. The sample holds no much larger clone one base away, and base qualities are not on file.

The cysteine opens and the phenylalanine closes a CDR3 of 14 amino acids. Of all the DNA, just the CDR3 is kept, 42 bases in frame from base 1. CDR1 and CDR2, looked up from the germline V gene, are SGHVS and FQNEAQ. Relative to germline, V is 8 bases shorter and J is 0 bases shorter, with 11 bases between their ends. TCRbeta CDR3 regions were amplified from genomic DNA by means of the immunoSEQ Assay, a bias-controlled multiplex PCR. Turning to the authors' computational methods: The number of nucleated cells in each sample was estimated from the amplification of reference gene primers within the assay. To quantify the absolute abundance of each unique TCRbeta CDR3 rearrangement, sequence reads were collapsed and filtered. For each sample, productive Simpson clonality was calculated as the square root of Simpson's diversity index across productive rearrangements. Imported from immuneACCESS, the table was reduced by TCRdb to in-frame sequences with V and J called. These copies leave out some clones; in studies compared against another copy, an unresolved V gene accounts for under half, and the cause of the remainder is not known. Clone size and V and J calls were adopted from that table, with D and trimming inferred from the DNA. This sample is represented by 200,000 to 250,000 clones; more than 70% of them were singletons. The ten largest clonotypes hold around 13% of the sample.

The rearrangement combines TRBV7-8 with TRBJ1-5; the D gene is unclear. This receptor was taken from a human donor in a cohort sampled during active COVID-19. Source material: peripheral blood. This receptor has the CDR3 CASSSPVSNQPQHF. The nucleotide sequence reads TGTGCCAGCTCAAGTCCAGTTAGCAATCAGCCCCAGCATTTT.